This T cell receptor beta chain stems from a study of T cell responses to AZD1222 COVID-19 vaccine. Repertoires were generated with immunoSEQ multiplex PCR, while TCRdb's copy carries only in-frame clones and drops some. The sample lists about 83,000 clones, around 86% occurring once. CDR1 and CDR2 from the germline V gene are SGHRS and YFSETQ. CDR3 length: 13 residues. V dropped 4 bases and J dropped 5 bases, with 12 bases sitting between them. The gene calls are TRBV5-1 and TRBJ2-5, with D tentatively TRBD2 (6 bases). The origin of this receptor is an adult in good health. Sample: peripheral blood, taken on day 0 of AZD1222 vaccination. The CDR3 DNA is TGCGCCAGCAGCGGCGGGACTCTGGAGACCCAGTACTTC. It codes for CASSGGTLETQYF.